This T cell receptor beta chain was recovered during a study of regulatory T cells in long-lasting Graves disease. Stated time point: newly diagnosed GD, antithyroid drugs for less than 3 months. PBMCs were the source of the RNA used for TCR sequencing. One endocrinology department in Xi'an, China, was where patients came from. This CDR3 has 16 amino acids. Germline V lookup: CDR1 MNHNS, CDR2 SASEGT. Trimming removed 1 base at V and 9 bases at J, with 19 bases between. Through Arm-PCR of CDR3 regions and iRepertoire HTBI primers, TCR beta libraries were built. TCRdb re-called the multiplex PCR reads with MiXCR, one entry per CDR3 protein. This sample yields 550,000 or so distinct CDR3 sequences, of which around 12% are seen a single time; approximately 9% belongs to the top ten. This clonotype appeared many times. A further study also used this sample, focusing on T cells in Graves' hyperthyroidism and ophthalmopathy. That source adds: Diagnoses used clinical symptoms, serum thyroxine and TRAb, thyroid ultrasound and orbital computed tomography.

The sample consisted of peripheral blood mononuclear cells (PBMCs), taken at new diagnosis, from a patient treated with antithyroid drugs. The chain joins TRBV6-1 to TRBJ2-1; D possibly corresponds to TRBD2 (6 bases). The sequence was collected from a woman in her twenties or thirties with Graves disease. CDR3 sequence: CASSEGGAGLGFEQFF. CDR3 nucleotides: TGTGCCAGCAGTGAAGGAGGGGCGGGACTTGGTTTTGAGCAGTTCTTC.